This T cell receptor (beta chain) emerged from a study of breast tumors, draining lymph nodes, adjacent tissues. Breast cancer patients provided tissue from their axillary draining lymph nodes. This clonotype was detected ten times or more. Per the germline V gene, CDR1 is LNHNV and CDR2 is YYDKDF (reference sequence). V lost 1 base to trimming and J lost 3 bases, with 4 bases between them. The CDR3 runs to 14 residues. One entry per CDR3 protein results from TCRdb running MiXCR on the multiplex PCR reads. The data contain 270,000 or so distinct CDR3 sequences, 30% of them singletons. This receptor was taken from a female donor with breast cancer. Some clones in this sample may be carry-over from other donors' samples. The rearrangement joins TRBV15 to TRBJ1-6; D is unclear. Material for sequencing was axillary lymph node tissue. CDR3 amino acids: CATSRVGYNSPLHF. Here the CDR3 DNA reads TGTGCCACCAGCAGAGTGGGCTATAATTCACCCCTCCACTTT.